By sample share, the clone carrying this T cell receptor beta chain is medium-sized. The source of the sample is a study of PD-1 blockade in mismatch repair-deficient tumors. The V end was cut by 1 base, the J end by 11 bases, with 17 bases between. Germline assignment: CDR1 SGHAT and CDR2 FQDESV (reference sequence). The CDR3 runs to 14 residues. Sequencing was performed with immunoSEQ multiplex PCR; in TCRdb, only in-frame clones are kept and a portion is missing. The sample carries 40,000 to 60,000 clones, 77% recorded once. The origin of this receptor is an adult with mismatch repair-deficient cancer. The chain recombines TRBV11-1 with TRBJ1-1; D may be TRBD1 (5 bases). The sequencing used PBMCs, collected before pembrolizumab treatment. CDR3 sequence: CASSLGQGWPSAFF. CDR3 nucleotide sequence: TGTGCCAGCAGCTTAGGGCAGGGATGGCCCTCGGCTTTCTTT.